This passage covers 7 T cell receptor beta chains from one sample sequenced in a study of shared clonotypes between healthy human individuals. Assay used: immunoSEQ multiplex PCR; TCRdb lists only in-frame clones, some missing. Among about 2.4 million clones listed, 90% to 95% were seen once. Sequencing input: naive CD4+ T cells sorted from blood. Stated subset: CD45RA+ positively selected. These receptors all come from a man between 18 and 35 years old in good health.

The J gene is TRBJ2-5, the V gene TRBV7-2; the match to TRBD2 covers 7 bases. Trimming cost V 1 base and J 3 bases; bases outside gene matches: 8. This CDR3 contains 16 residues. Germline lookup yields CDR1 SGHTA and CDR2 FQGNSA. CDR3 in amino acids: CASSLERGRREETQYF. In DNA, the CDR3 is TGTGCCAGCAGCTTAGAGCGGGGCCGCAGGGAAGAGACCCAGTACTTC.

The chain recombines TRBV6-5 with TRBJ1-1; D unclear. Trimming shortened V by 4 bases and J by 5 bases, and 8 bases separated the two germline ends. Germline V gene lookup returns CDR1 MNHEY and CDR2 SVGAGI. This CDR3 contains 12 residues. This chain's CDR3 is CASSWSGTEAFF. For the CDR3, the DNA is TGTGCCAGCAGTTGGAGTGGTACTGAAGCTTTCTTT.

The V gene is TRBV2, the J gene TRBJ2-5; no reliable D call. This CDR3 has 13 amino acids. Germline CDR1 reads SNHLY; CDR2 reads FYNNEI. V lost 7 bases and J lost 4, with 13 bases in between. DNA for the CDR3: TGTGCCAGCACTGGGCCTGTAGGAGAGACCCAGTACTTC. It yields the protein CASTGPVGETQYF. Variable domain in full (rest from reference TRBV2 and TRBJ2-5): EPEVTQTPSHQVTQMGQEVILRCVPISNHLYFYWYRQILGQKVEFLVSFYNNEISEKSEIFDDQFSVERPDGSNFTLKIRSTKLEDSAMYFCASTGPVGETQYFGPGTRLLVL.

The chain recombines TRBV6-5 with TRBJ2-7; TRBD2 agrees at 11 bases. The CDR3 contains 15 residues. V gave up 6 bases and J gave up 0 bases; unmatched junction bases: 4. CDR1 is MNHEY, CDR2 SVGAGI, per germline. The CDR3 here is CASRGLAGSSYEQYF. The CDR3 nucleotides read TGTGCCAGCAGAGGACTAGCGGGTAGCTCCTACGAGCAGTACTTC.

This chain links TRBV27 with TRBJ2-5; no reliable D call. The length of the CDR3 is 13 residues. Germline V gene data show CDR1 as MNHEY and CDR2 as SMNVEV (reference sequence). Trimming removed 0 bases at V and 3 bases at J, with 5 bases between. The CDR3 DNA reads TGTGCCAGCAGTTTATCGAAGGAAGAGACCCAGTACTTC. This translates into CASSLSKEETQYF.

The chain has TRBV2 and TRBJ1-1, with 9 bases identical to TRBD1. In germline, CDR1 is SNHLY, CDR2 FYNNEI. This CDR3 has 14 amino acids. Trimming removed 8 bases from V and 7 bases from J; junction bases left unmatched: 11. Here the CDR3 reads CASGQNRGLGEAFF. The CDR3 coding sequence is TGTGCCAGCGGGCAAAACAGGGGGCTGGGTGAAGCTTTCTTT.

This clone was observed once. This chain uses TRBV28 with TRBJ2-7, with a tentative D call TRBD2 (7 bases). The CDR3 covers 15 residues. V gave up 2 bases and J gave up 0 bases, with 11 bases separating them. Germline V gene sequence: CDR1 MDHEN, CDR2 SYDVKM. Here the CDR3 DNA reads TGTGCCAGCAGTTTACCGGGGGGCTACTCCTACGAGCAGTACTTC. Protein sequence: CASSLPGGYSYEQYF. Together with reference TRBV28 and TRBJ2-7, the CDR3 gives the full variable domain: DVKVTQSSRYLVKRTGEKVFLECVQDMDHENMFWYRQDPGLGLRLIYFSYDVKMKEKGDIPEGYSVSREKKERFSLILESASTNQTSMYLCASSLPGGYSYEQYFGPGTRLTVT.